The 11 T cell receptor beta chains below were found in one sample sequenced in a study of CD8+CD57+ T cells in acquired aplastic anemia. Those patients picked for sequencing had displayed CD8+CD57+ cell expansion on flow cytometry. Both TCR beta VDJ combination and CDR3 sequence profiling were carried out. Genomic DNA was the template for this profiling. MiXCR, run by TCRdb on the reads, gives a single entry per CDR3 protein. Here the sample spans 130,000 or so distinct CDR3 sequences, approximately 41% being singletons. Input material: sorted CD4+, CD8+, or CD8+CD57+ T cells (not recorded which) from PBMCs. All receptors derive from a human donor with aplastic anemia.

As concerns this clonotype: At one end, the junction sequence differs from germline, possibly due to a read error. The chain is built from TRBV3-1 and TRBJ1-2; D not certain. The germline V gene encodes CDR1 LGHDT and CDR2 YNNKEL (reference sequence). The CDR3 is made up of 14 amino acids. CDR3 DNA sequence: TGTGCCGGCAGCCATGCCCAAAGAGCCTATGGCTACACCTTC. Its translation: CAGSHAQRAYGYTF.

This clonotype was observed many times. The chain recombines TRBV25-1 with TRBJ2-4, with D tentatively TRBD1 (6 bases). Germline V gene lookup returns CDR1 MGHDK and CDR2 SYGVNS. The CDR3 is 13 amino acids. The chain's CDR3 is CAGGGPLGGIQYF. The CDR3, as DNA: TGTGCAGGGGGTGGGCCCCTCGGCGGCATTCAGTACTTC.

V is TRBV6-1 and J is TRBJ1-5; a weak D match, TRBD1 (6 bases). V shed 5 bases and J shed 1 base, with 12 bases lying between them. This CDR3 is built from 15 residues. Per germline, CDR1 MNHNS and CDR2 SASEGT. CDR3: CASSRDTPSNQPQHF. In DNA, the CDR3 is TGTGCCAGCAGTAGGGACACTCCAAGCAATCAGCCCCAGCATTTT.

This clonotype was seen at least ten times. V and J are TRBV19 and TRBJ1-4; D not resolved. Trimming left V 5 bases short and J 7 bases short, with 11 bases between. The CDR3 runs 13 residues. Germline assignment: CDR1 LNHDA and CDR2 SQIVND (reference sequence). The CDR3 sequence: CASSRGWSEKLFF. The CDR3, as DNA: TGTGCCAGTAGTCGCGGGTGGAGTGAAAAACTGTTTTTT.

On this clonotype itself: At one boundary the junction diverges from the germline segment, which might be a read error. The chain combines TRBV24-1 with TRBJ1-3; 7 bases match TRBD1. The CDR3 extends over 17 amino acids. Germline CDR1 and CDR2: KGHDR and SFDVKD. CDR3 DNA sequence: TGTGCCACCAGTGGGACAGGTAACCCGTCCTCTGGAGACACCGTATATTTT. Encoded protein: CATSGTGNPSSGDTVYF.

To note about this clonotype: Since a much larger clone is just one base distant, this may be a read error. V usage is TRBV6-5 and J usage is TRBJ2-7; weak D call: TRBD2 (5 bases). The germline V gene has CDR1 MNHEY and CDR2 SVGAGI. The CDR3 is 15 residues long. The CDR3 is CACSSRGLINGEQYF. CDR3 DNA: TGTGCCTGCAGTTCTCGGGGTCTGATAAATGGCGAGCAGTACTTC.

This chain uses TRBV20-1 with TRBJ2-5; D uncertain. Germline assignment: CDR1 DFQATT and CDR2 SNEGSKA (reference sequence). The CDR3 consists of 15 residues. The ends were cut back, 6 bases at V and 2 bases at J, with 19 bases in the middle. The DNA of the CDR3 is TGCAGTGCAGCCCACCCTCGGGCCCAGCAAGAGACCCAGTACTTC. It yields the protein CSAAHPRAQQETQYF.

As DNA, the CDR3 is TGTGCCAGCAGTGGTGGGACAGGGGAGTCCTACGAGCAGTACTTC. As protein: CASSGGTGESYEQYF. The chain uses TRBV6-1 and TRBJ2-7, with 10 bases matching TRBD1. The germline CDR1 and CDR2 sequences are MNHNS and SASEGT. This CDR3 spans 15 amino acids. V shed 4 bases, J shed 1 base, and the junction held 4 bases outside the gene matches.

V usage is TRBV3-1 and J usage is TRBJ1-4; a possible D gene is TRBD1 (5 bases). Trimming cost V 8 bases and J 6 bases, with 13 bases left between them. From germline, CDR1 is LGHDT and CDR2 YNNKEL (reference sequence). The CDR3 spans 13 residues. This chain's CDR3 is CASGRGSYEKLFF. CDR3 nucleotides: TGTGCCAGCGGGAGGGGCAGTTATGAAAAACTGTTTTTT.

This clonotype was found many times. The CDR3 loop reads CASSFEAEQYF. DNA of the CDR3: TGTGCCAGCAGCTTTGAGGCCGAGCAGTACTTC. The chain carries TRBV5-5 and TRBJ2-7; D uncertain. Germline V gene lookup returns CDR1 SGHKS and CDR2 YYEKEE (reference sequence). V was clipped by 2 bases and J by 6 bases, with 6 bases between them. This CDR3 region has 11 residues.

Comment on this clonotype: A much larger clonotype is one base distant, so this may be a read error. V and J are TRBV5-1 and TRBJ2-3; 9 nucleotides agree with TRBD2. The CDR3 is 18 residues long. The germline gives CDR1 SGHRS, CDR2 YFSETQ. CDR3: CASSLDAVSGGRTDAQYF. DNA of the CDR3: TGCGCCAGCAGCTTGGATGCTGTTAGCGGGGGTAGAACAGATGCGCAGTATTTT.